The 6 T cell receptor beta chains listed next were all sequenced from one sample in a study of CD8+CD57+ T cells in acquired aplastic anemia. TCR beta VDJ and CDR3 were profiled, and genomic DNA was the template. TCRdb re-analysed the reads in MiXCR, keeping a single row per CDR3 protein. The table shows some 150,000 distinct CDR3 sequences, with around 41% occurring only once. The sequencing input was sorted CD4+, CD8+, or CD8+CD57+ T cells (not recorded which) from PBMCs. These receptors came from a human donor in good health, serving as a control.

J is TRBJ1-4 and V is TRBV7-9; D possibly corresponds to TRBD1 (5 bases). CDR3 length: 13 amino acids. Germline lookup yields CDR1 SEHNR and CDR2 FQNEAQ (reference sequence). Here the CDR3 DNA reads TGTGTTACCCAGGGCCGCTTCAATGAAAAACTGTTTTTT. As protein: CVTQGRFNEKLFF.

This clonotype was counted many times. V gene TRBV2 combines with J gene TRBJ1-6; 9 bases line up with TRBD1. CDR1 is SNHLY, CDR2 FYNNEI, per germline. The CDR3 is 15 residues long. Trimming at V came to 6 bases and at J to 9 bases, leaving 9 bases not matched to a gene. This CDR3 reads CASSARTGVGSPLHF. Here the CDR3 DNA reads TGTGCCAGCAGCGCCCGGACAGGGGTTGGTTCACCCCTCCACTTT.

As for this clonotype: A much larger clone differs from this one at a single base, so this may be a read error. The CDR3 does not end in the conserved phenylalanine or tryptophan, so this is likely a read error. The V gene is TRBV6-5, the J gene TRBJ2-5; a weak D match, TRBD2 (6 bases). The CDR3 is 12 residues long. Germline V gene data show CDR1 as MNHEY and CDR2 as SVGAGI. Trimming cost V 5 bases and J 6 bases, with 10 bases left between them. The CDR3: CASSTRGKTQYS. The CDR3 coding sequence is TGTGCCAGCAGTACCCGGGGGAAGACCCAGTACTCC.

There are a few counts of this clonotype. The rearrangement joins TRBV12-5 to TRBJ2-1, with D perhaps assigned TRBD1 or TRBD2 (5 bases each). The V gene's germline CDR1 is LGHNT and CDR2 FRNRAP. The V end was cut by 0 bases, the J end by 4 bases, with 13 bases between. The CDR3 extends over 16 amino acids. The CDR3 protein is CASGLVRGTLYNEQFF. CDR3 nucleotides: TGTGCTAGTGGTTTGGTACGGGGCACTTTATACAATGAGCAGTTCTTC.

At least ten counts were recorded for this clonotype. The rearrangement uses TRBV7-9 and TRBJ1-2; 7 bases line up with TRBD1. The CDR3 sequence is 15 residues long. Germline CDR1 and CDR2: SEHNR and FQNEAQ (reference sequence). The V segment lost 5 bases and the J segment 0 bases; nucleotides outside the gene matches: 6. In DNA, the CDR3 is TGTGCCAGCAGCACTGACAGGGATGCTAACTATGGCTACACCTTC. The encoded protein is CASSTDRDANYGYTF. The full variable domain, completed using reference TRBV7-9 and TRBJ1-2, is DTGVSQNPRHKITKRGQNVTFRCDPISEHNRLYWYRQTLGQGPEFLTYFQNEAQLEKSRLLSDRFSAERPKGSFSTLEIQRTEQGDSAMYLCASSTDRDANYGYTFGSGTRLTVV.

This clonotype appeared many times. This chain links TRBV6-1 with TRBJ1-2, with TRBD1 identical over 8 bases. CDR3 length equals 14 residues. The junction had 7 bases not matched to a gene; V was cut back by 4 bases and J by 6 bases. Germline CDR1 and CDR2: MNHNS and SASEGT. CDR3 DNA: TGTGCCAGCAGTGGCACCGGGACAGGTGATGGCTACACCTTC. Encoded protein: CASSGTGTGDGYTF.